This is a list of T cell receptor beta chains from one sample in a study of monozygotic twins with inflammatory bowel disease. TCRdb reprocessed the 5' RACE reads and stores each CDR3 protein as one record, lacking DNA. The sample table sets out 200,000 to 250,000 distinct CDR3 sequences. The specimen sequenced was blood. The receptors shown here come from a human donor with ulcerative colitis or Crohn's disease, or a healthy co-twin of an affected twin (not recorded which). Both conserved end residues are part of each CDR3.

V	J	CDR3
TRBV4-2	TRBJ2-2	CASSQGLRGRHTGELFF
TRBV11-2	TRBJ1-1	CASNTPSIRTGKAFF
TRBV5-6	TRBJ1-2	CASSLILRAYGYTF
TRBV5-6	TRBJ2-4	CASSFRTGRNIQYF
TRBV7-9	TRBJ2-3	CASSFVHHPRKDTQYF
TRBV5-1	TRBJ2-7	CASSLAQSYEQYF
TRBV7-9	TRBJ2-2	CASSNRDRNTGELFF
TRBV29-1	TRBJ2-3	CSVEYASLALF
TRBV7-2	TRBJ2-7	CASSLAGQGIYEQYF
TRBV2	TRBJ2-7	CASSDSSRREQYF
TRBV27	TRBJ2-5	CASSRYSGFVETQYF
TRBV12-3/TRBV12-4	TRBJ2-3	CASSFWGGAPDTQYF
TRBV3-1	TRBJ1-1	CASSQDSGRVRAFF
TRBV12-3/TRBV12-4	TRBJ2-1	CASSLGLGRRYNEQFF
TRBV20-1	TRBJ2-7	CSAAQGWDYEQYF
TRBV5-1	TRBJ1-1	CASSRRENSLTEAFF
TRBV7-2	TRBJ2-7	CASSPRRGFSYEQYF
TRBV5-1	TRBJ2-1	CASSPLWGAPSYNEQFF
TRBV12-3/TRBV12-4	TRBJ1-2	CASSFGPRQGGYTF
TRBV27	TRBJ2-5	CASSTHPGQGNQETQYF
TRBV6-1	TRBJ2-6	CASKRTGFGSGANVLTF
TRBV3-1	TRBJ1-1	CASSQDRGPLEAFF
TRBV6-6	TRBJ2-4	CASKGENMQYF
TRBV7-9	TRBJ1-1	CASPPRGAPLGAFF
TRBV10-3	TRBJ1-6	CAISPSSGTGSSYNSPLHF
TRBV20-1	TRBJ1-1	CSALSTRTEAFF
TRBV12-3/TRBV12-4	TRBJ2-3	CASSRYGGTTDTQNF
TRBV5-1	TRBJ1-2	CASSSQAAGGRGYTF
TRBV20-1	TRBJ1-2	CSATDRVYGYTF
TRBV5-5	TRBJ1-1	CASSLFWGTEAFF
TRBV10-2	TRBJ2-3	CASTGTSFGTDTQYF
TRBV6-5	TRBJ2-5	CASIGDKETQYF
TRBV6-1	TRBJ1-1	CASSGPTVRNTEAFF
TRBV10-3	TRBJ1-1	CAISEGAMNTEAFF
TRBV7-8	TRBJ2-2	CASHQSGGDTGELFF
TRBV6-1	TRBJ1-1	CASSDVWYTGDEAFF
TRBV2	TRBJ2-3	CAGLGLPDTQYF
TRBV3-1	TRBJ1-5	CASSQVGSNQPQHF
TRBV5-1	TRBJ1-1	CASSLGGGWDTEAFF
TRBV7-9	TRBJ2-7	CASSLSGLEQYF
TRBV5-1	TRBJ2-4	CASSLTDLNIQYF
TRBV27	TRBJ1-6	CASSLKPGGANSPLHF
TRBV3-1	TRBJ1-2	CASRTTDRGNYGYTF
TRBV20-1	TRBJ2-2	CSARDSSGHNTGELFF
TRBV9	TRBJ1-1	CASSRAAWEAFF
TRBV7-3	TRBJ2-3	CASSLEQYTDTQYF
TRBV6-1	TRBJ2-2	CASRTSGGTGELFF
TRBV20-1	TRBJ2-6	CSSTVSGANVLTF
TRBV9	TRBJ2-1	CASSAGGTWEQFF
TRBV6-2/TRBV6-3	TRBJ2-2	CASSSTDYFTGELFF
TRBV3-1	TRBJ2-5	CASSQGTSTTQETQYF
TRBV20-1	TRBJ2-5	CSARTSGAETQYF
TRBV12-3/TRBV12-4	TRBJ2-5	CASSSGLAGETQYF
TRBV6-5	TRBJ1-1	CASSYNQGGITEAFF
TRBV5-5	TRBJ1-2	CASSYRQGYSNYGYTF